This is a list of T cell receptor beta chains from one sample in a study of blood T cell repertoires in COVID-19. TCRdb's copy holds only in-frame clones and misses some; the assay was immunoSEQ multiplex PCR. The sample contains about 240,000 clones, around 86% of which appear only once. The source material was PBMCs or T cells enriched from blood (not recorded which). The receptors were sampled from a woman aged 40 to 49 with acute COVID-19. CDR3s include the opening cysteine and the closing phenylalanine or tryptophan. D genes are given only for firm matches. Clone size is given for some rows only: seen once, a few or many times, or a class if the clone is expanded.

>TRBV6-5|.|TRBJ1-1|few
CASSPIRGGNTEAFF
TGTGCCAGCAGCCCCATCCGGGGGGGGAACACTGAAGCTTTCTTT
>TRBV27|TRBD1|TRBJ1-2|.
CATSDRDFYGYTF
TGTGCCACCTCCGACAGGGACTTCTATGGCTACACCTTC
>TRBV5-1|TRBD2|TRBJ2-3|.
CASSPGLASDTQYF
TGCGCCAGCAGCCCCGGACTAGCATCAGATACGCAGTATTTT
>TRBV6-5|.|TRBJ2-7|.
CASSYLAGSYEQYF
TGTGCCAGCAGTTACCTGGCAGGTTCCTACGAGCAGTACTTC
>TRBV5-6|TRBD2|TRBJ2-2|once
CASSSILAGGHIGELFF
TGTGCCAGCAGCTCAATACTAGCGGGAGGGCATATCGGGGAGCTGTTTTTT
>TRBV2|TRBD1|TRBJ1-5|.
CASNGQGGGNQPQHF
TGTGCCAGCAATGGACAGGGCGGAGGCAATCAGCCCCAGCATTTT
>TRBV18|.|TRBJ2-1|.
CASSPGLRTGTYNEQFF
TGTGCCAGCTCACCGGGTTTACGTACCGGGACCTACAATGAGCAGTTCTTC
>TRBV29-1|TRBD1|TRBJ1-1|.
CSAGTAWDTEAFF
TGCAGCGCTGGGACAGCGTGGGACACTGAAGCTTTCTTT
>TRBV3-1/TRBV3-2|.|TRBJ2-7|.
CASSQDPLLYEQYF
TGTGCCAGCAGCCAAGATCCCCTCCTCTACGAGCAGTACTTC
>TRBV5-6|TRBD1|TRBJ1-2|.
CASSKSQGVNYGYTF
TGTGCCAGCAGCAAATCCCAGGGGGTGAACTATGGCTACACCTTC
>TRBV5-4|TRBD2|TRBJ2-1|.
CASSSKINTSGEQFF
TGTGCCAGCAGCTCCAAAATCAACACTAGCGGAGAGCAGTTCTTC
>TRBV5-6|.|TRBJ1-1|once
CASSSGRGDNTEAFF
TGTGCCAGCAGCTCCGGCCGGGGGGATAACACTGAAGCTTTCTTT
>TRBV6-5|TRBD1|TRBJ1-1|.
CASSYTNRGIAEAFF
TGTGCCAGCAGTTACACGAACAGGGGAATAGCTGAAGCTTTCTTT
>TRBV11-3|TRBD1|TRBJ1-3|.
CASSPGGNSGNTIYF
TGTGCCAGCAGCCCAGGGGGCAACTCTGGAAACACCATATATTTT
>TRBV13|TRBD2|TRBJ2-3|.
CASSFKAGVLGDTQYF
TGTGCCAGCAGCTTCAAAGCGGGAGTTTTGGGAGATACGCAGTATTTT
>TRBV6-5|.|TRBJ1-1|.
CASSRDRWNTEAFF
TGTGCCAGCAGTAGAGACAGGTGGAACACTGAAGCTTTCTTT
>TRBV24-1|.|TRBJ2-5|.
CATMGGGETQYF
TGTGCCACCATGGGAGGGGGAGAGACCCAGTACTTC
>TRBV7-5|.|TRBJ2-7|once
CVRSLRPQGTHYEQYF
TGTGTCAGAAGCTTACGGCCCCAGGGAACACACTACGAGCAGTACTTC
>TRBV19|TRBD2|TRBJ2-5|.
CASSKIVGLAGGARETQYF
TGTGCCAGTAGCAAAATAGTGGGTCTAGCGGGAGGGGCTAGGGAGACCCAGTACTTC
>TRBV7-8|.|TRBJ2-7|.
CASSAAGLAYEQYF
TGTGCCAGCAGCGCGGCGGGACTTGCCTACGAGCAGTACTTC
>TRBV9|TRBD1|TRBJ2-7|.
CASSVGGGSVYEQYF
TGTGCCAGCAGCGTAGGAGGGGGCAGTGTGTACGAGCAGTACTTC
>TRBV29-1|.|TRBJ2-2|.
CSSSRRGTGELFF
TGCAGCTCCTCCAGGAGGGGCACCGGGGAGCTGTTTTTT
>TRBV7-9|.|TRBJ1-2|once
CASSLDETVLVGYTF
TGTGCCAGCAGCTTAGACGAGACAGTTTTGGTTGGCTACACCTTC
>TRBV3-1/TRBV3-2|TRBD2|TRBJ2-1|.
CASSQDPAWLAGNEQFF
TGTGCCAGCAGCCAAGATCCAGCTTGGCTAGCGGGCAATGAGCAGTTCTTC
>TRBV3-1/TRBV3-2|TRBD2|TRBJ2-7|.
CASSLGLAGSYEQYF
TGTGCCAGCAGCCTGGGACTAGCGGGGTCCTACGAGCAGTACTTC